The sequence of this T cell receptor beta chain was determined in a study of CD8+ T cells in alopecia areata. Study-wide results and limits: Clonality in lesional scalp, especially alopecia totalis/universalis, exceeded that of normal scalp. In scalp samples, resident alphabeta T cells of normal skin are also sequenced.

Remarks on this clone: The antigen is not known.

From alopecia areata patients, lesional scalp punch biopsies and peripheral blood were collected. Reverse transcribed after extraction, RNA yielded cDNA as the sequencing template. The data were produced by immunoSEQ multiplex PCR, yet TCRdb's version contains in-frame clones alone and is incomplete. Of roughly 130,000 clones in the sample, around three fifths were seen once. CDR1 and CDR2 (germline): PRHDT, FYEKMQ (reference sequence). The CDR3 has 14 residues. With V trimmed by 6 bases and J by 1 base, 6 bases remained unmatched. The J gene is TRBJ2-7, the V gene TRBV13, with 7 bases lining up with TRBD1. This TCR was sampled from a human donor with alopecia areata. This specimen was CD4+ T cells sorted from blood, taken at week 0. This CDR3 reads CASRKTGSSYEQYF. The CDR3 coding sequence is TGTGCCAGCAGAAAGACAGGGTCGTCCTACGAGCAGTACTTC.